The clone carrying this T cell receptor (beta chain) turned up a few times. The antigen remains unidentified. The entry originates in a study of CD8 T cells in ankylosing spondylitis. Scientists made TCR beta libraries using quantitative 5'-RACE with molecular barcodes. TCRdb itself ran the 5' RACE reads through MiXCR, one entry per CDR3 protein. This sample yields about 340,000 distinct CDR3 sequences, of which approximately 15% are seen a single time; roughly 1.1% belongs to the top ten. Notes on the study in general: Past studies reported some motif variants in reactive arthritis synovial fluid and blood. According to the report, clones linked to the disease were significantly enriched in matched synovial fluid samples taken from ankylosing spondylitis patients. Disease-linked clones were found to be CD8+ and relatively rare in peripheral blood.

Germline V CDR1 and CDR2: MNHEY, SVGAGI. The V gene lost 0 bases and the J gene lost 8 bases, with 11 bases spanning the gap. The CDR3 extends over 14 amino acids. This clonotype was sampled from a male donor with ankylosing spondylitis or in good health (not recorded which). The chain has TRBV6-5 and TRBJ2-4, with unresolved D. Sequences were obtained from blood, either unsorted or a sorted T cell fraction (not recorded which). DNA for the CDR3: TGTGCCAGCAGTTACTCGAGAGACGGCGACATTCAGTACTTC. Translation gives CASSYSRDGDIQYF.